This T cell receptor beta chain was obtained from a study of Graves' ophthalmopathy and Graves' hyperthyroidism. People with hyperthyroidism were aged 18 to 65 and newly diagnosed, under 2 months' duration. General study points: Thyroid clonotypes that were expanded above 0.001 frequency mostly also appeared in blood. Sensitivity reached approximately 85% and specificity 81.08% for a 13-signature model separating ophthalmopathy from stable hyperthyroidism.

As the template, RNA transcripts were used to amplify TCR beta CDR3 regions. First-round RT-PCR used HTBI primers; second-round multiplex PCR followed. From the multiplex PCR reads, TCRdb called clonotypes with MiXCR, one entry per CDR3 protein. The data hold around 400,000 distinct CDR3 sequences, with more than 20% observed a single time. In the case of this clonotype: Antigen: not known. It may be a read error: a sequence one base away is much more abundant. Here the CDR3 omits its conserved ending phenylalanine or tryptophan, so a read error is the likely source.

The clonotype comes from a woman in her late teens or twenties with stable Graves' hyperthyroidism. Sequenced material: peripheral blood.

The CDR3 nucleotides read TGTGCCAGCACCCCCCGCCCTAACTATGGCTACACCTAC. It is translated as CASTPRPNYGYTY. The rearrangement links TRBV12-3 or TRBV12-4 to TRBJ1-2, with D unresolved. V dropped 7 bases and J dropped 0 bases, with 9 bases sitting between them. The length of the CDR3 is 13 residues.